Below, 10 T cell receptor beta chains from the same sample are listed, as sequenced in a study of CD8 T cells in ankylosing spondylitis (dated by TCRdb to about 2017). The protocol used for the library was 5' RACE. The listed sequencing device is Illumina HiSeq 2500. Clones were called with MiXCR by TCRdb after fastp trimmed the public reads at Q25, and only in-frame beta chains were retained. Rows are combined by CDR3 protein, so each entry shows the most common genes and DNA. Across this sample there are 800,000 to 900,000 distinct CDR3 sequences, with about 11% seen only once. Around 0.51% of the sample is taken by the ten largest. The antigens of these receptors remain unknown. The full study reports these points: A TCR beta motif made up of under ten highly homologous amino acid variants appeared to be characteristic of blood from ankylosing spondylitis patients.

Sequenced material: blood, either unsorted or a sorted T cell fraction (not recorded which). The receptors were gathered from a male donor with ankylosing spondylitis.

This clonotype has more than one count but fewer than ten. J is TRBJ2-1 and V is TRBV7-9; D is ambiguous. This CDR3 region has 13 residues. Germline assignment: CDR1 SEHNR and CDR2 FQNEAQ (reference sequence). Trimming removed 4 bases from V and 6 bases from J, with 10 bases in between. CDR3 loop: CASSSLISNEQFF. CDR3 nucleotide sequence: TGTGCCAGCAGCTCTCTAATAAGCAATGAGCAGTTCTTC.

This chain uses TRBV20-1 with TRBJ2-1; a possible D gene is TRBD2 (5 bases). Germline CDR1 and CDR2: DFQATT and SNEGSKA (reference sequence). The V gene lost 5 bases and the J gene lost 2 bases, with 25 bases spanning the gap. The CDR3 extends over 18 amino acids. The CDR3 nucleotides read TGCAGTGCTGCTGGAGGAGCTAGAGGCCTGGGGACCTACAATGAGCAGTTCTTC. Protein sequence: CSAAGGARGLGTYNEQFF.

J is TRBJ2-3 and V is TRBV6-1; TRBD1 matches 8 bases. Trimming removed 4 bases from V and 0 bases from J; junction bases left unmatched: 9. Looked up from germline, CDR1 is MNHNS and CDR2 is SASEGT. CDR3 length equals 17 residues. The CDR3 reads CASSGGRWTGSTDTQYF. As DNA, the CDR3 is TGTGCCAGCAGTGGCGGGCGGTGGACAGGGAGCACAGATACGCAGTATTTT.

The rearrangement links TRBV7-9 to TRBJ1-1; D is unresolved. The germline V gene encodes CDR1 SEHNR and CDR2 FQNEAQ (reference sequence). The CDR3 runs 15 residues. V was cut by 5 bases and J by 3 bases, with 16 bases left in between. The CDR3 loop is CASSPGRTVDTEAFF. CDR3 coding DNA: TGTGCCAGCAGCCCCGGGAGGACGGTTGACACTGAAGCTTTCTTT.

The chain joins TRBV5-6 to TRBJ1-2, with 7 nucleotides matching TRBD1. The germline CDR1 and CDR2 sequences are SGHDT and YYEEEE. CDR3 length equals 15 residues. The V and J ends lost 4 bases and 4 bases, in that order; junction bases with no gene match: 10. In DNA form, the CDR3 reads TGTGCCAGCAGCCCACCTCCGGGACAGAGCTATGGCTACACCTTC. Protein product: CASSPPPGQSYGYTF.

This clonotype was found a few times. The chain couples TRBV12-3 or TRBV12-4 to TRBJ2-1; the D gene is possibly TRBD2 (5 bases). Deletions cut 5 bases from V and 2 bases from J, with 13 bases between. The CDR3 is 15 amino acids. The CDR3 loop is CASSPDGMPYNEQFF. CDR3 DNA sequence: TGTGCCAGCAGTCCGGACGGGATGCCCTACAATGAGCAGTTCTTC.

There are a few counts of this clonotype. This rearrangement joins TRBV7-2 to TRBJ2-5; either TRBD1 or TRBD2 may fit D (6 bases each). CDR1 is SGHTA, CDR2 FQGNSA, per germline. Trimming took off 3 bases at V and 3 bases at J, with 14 bases between the two ends. The CDR3 totals 15 residues. Here the CDR3 reads CASSFSWGAEETQYF. As DNA, the CDR3 is TGTGCCAGCAGCTTTAGTTGGGGGGCGGAAGAGACCCAGTACTTC.

The chain carries TRBV28 and TRBJ2-5; D is tentatively TRBD1 or TRBD2 (5 bases each). V was cut by 8 bases and J by 4 bases, with 11 bases left in between. Germline CDR1 reads MDHEN; CDR2 reads SYDVKM. The CDR3 loop spans 12 amino acids. The CDR3 sequence is CASVGTGETQYF. In DNA form, the CDR3 reads TGTGCCAGCGTCGGGACCGGAGAGACCCAGTACTTC.

The chain employs TRBV7-9 and TRBJ1-2; 10 nucleotides line up with TRBD1. The junction had 7 bases not matched to a gene; V was cut back by 2 bases and J by 1 base. The CDR3 covers 17 residues. Germline CDR1 is SEHNR and CDR2 is FQNEAQ (reference sequence). CDR3 sequence: CASSLSSGQGINYGYTF. The CDR3 region has the DNA TGTGCCAGCAGCTTATCATCGGGACAGGGGATTAACTATGGCTACACCTTC.

This clonotype was counted a few times. V is TRBV20-1 and J is TRBJ2-2, with 7 bases lining up with TRBD1. The CDR3 contains 15 residues. Germline trimming cut 6 bases from V and 6 bases from J; bases unmatched to any gene: 13. The germline gives CDR1 DFQATT, CDR2 SNEGSKA (reference sequence). CDR3 DNA sequence: TGCAGTGCCCATGGGACAGATCCTTGGTCCGGGGAGCTGTTTTTT. Protein product: CSAHGTDPWSGELFF.